This is a list of T cell receptor beta chains from one sample in a study of cytomegalovirus exposure and HLA in healthy donors. Data came from immunoSEQ multiplex PCR; TCRdb stores just in-frame clones and leaves some out. The sample gives some 250,000 clones, around 76% of which show up once; 5% to 6.5% is in the top ten. Source material: PBMCs. These receptors were obtained from a woman in her 40s in good health and CMV-seropositive. The CDR3 runs from the conserved cysteine through the conserved F or W.

TRBJ1-1	TRBV2	CASSTRDRVYTEAFF
TRBJ2-6	TRBV4-3	CASSQLSGANVLTF
TRBJ1-2	TRBV14	CASSPLDRGGFGYTF
TRBJ1-1	TRBV30	CAWSVGGEAFF
TRBJ1-4	TRBV5-1	CASSLQGATTNEKLFF
TRBJ2-7	TRBV5-1	CASSLSGAVNEQYF
TRBJ2-3	TRBV9	CASSQSQTDTQYF
TRBJ2-7	TRBV7-2	CASSLGGGTYEQYF
TRBJ2-1	TRBV11-2	CASSRGAAYNEQFF
TRBJ1-4	TRBV30	CAWEGQKGKLFF
TRBJ1-1	TRBV5-8	CASSRLGQLNTEAFF
TRBJ2-7	TRBV5-6	CASSLGTSGAYEQYF
TRBJ2-7	TRBV14	CASSQALREPPYEQYF
TRBJ1-4	TRBV7-2	CASSLARGQGAKKLFF
TRBJ2-2	TRBV11-1	CASSFRVVGVANTGELFF
TRBJ1-5	TRBV27	CASREHRDGSQPQHF
TRBJ1-1	TRBV6-1	CASSDRTGPTEAFF